This T cell receptor beta chain was documented in a study of T cells expressing NK-cell markers. Turning to the study itself: Sequencing covered eight donors, seven HCMV-seropositive and one seronegative.

In regard to this clonotype: Antigen: not known.

Study-wide points: These clonotypes additionally ranked first within the CD3+CD56-NKG2C+ fraction of a few donors. The study did not resolve the HCMV specificity of expanded NKG2C+ T cell clones.

Following a re-call of the 5' RACE reads, TCRdb has one entry per CDR3 protein and lacks DNA. The sample table sets out under 600,000 distinct CDR3 sequences. Specimen: blood T cells: a sorted CD56 or NKG2C T cell subset, CD4+ or CD8+ T cells, or bulk PBMC T cells (not recorded which). This TCR derives from a woman between 50 and 59 years old in good health.

This CDR3 reads CASSLSGTGRTDTQYF. The chain combines TRBV6-5 with TRBJ2-3; without DNA, the TCRdb call of TRBD1 cannot be checked. CDR1 and CDR2 (germline): MNHEY, SVGAGI. The CDR3 length is 16 residues.